This passage covers 24 T cell receptor beta chains from one sample sequenced in a study of T cells after yellow fever vaccination. TCRdb reprocessed the 5' RACE reads with MiXCR, giving one entry per CDR3 protein. Of 450,000 to 550,000 distinct CDR3 sequences in the sample, around a fifth were seen once. This specimen consisted of PBMCs, obtained approximately 22 days after the first yellow fever vaccination. These receptors were obtained from a young man who received the YFV17D yellow fever vaccine.

This clonotype showed up many times. The chain joins TRBV5-1 to TRBJ1-5; no reliable D call. This CDR3 contains 13 residues. With 2 bases removed from V and 5 bases from J, the gap between germline ends came to 8 bases. Germline lookup yields CDR1 SGHRS and CDR2 YFSETQ. The CDR3 loop reads CASSLSRDQPQHF. The CDR3, as DNA: TGCGCCAGCAGCTTATCCCGAGATCAGCCCCAGCATTTT.

The chain recombines TRBV3-1 with TRBJ1-5, with D hard to call. This CDR3 has 14 residues. V shed 1 base and J shed 4 bases, with 8 bases lying between them. Germline lookup yields CDR1 LGHDT and CDR2 YNNKEL (reference sequence). The CDR3 bases are TGTGCCAGCAGCCAAGGTGCGGCGAATCAGCCCCAGCATTTT. As protein: CASSQGAANQPQHF. The full variable domain, its missing parts supplied by reference TRBV3-1 and TRBJ1-5, is DTAVSQTPKYLVTQMGNDKSIKCEQNLGHDTMYWYKQDSKKFLKIMFSYNNKELIINETVPNRFSPKSPDKAHLNLHINSLELGDSAVYFCASSQGAANQPQHFGDGTRLSIL.

The sample holds a few counts of this clonotype. CDR3 in amino acids: CASSYSLVRSSYNEQFF. CDR3 DNA: TGTGCCAGCAGTTACTCGCTAGTCCGTAGCTCCTACAATGAGCAGTTCTTC. V usage is TRBV6-2 or TRBV6-3 and J usage is TRBJ2-1, with D hard to call. Trimming stripped 0 bases from V and 0 bases from J, with 12 bases between. Germline-derived CDR1 and CDR2 are MNHEY and SVGEGT. The length of the CDR3 is 17 residues.

This clonotype occurred a few times. The rearrangement joins TRBV7-2 to TRBJ2-3; D is ambiguous. V was cut by 0 bases and J by 1 base, with 5 bases left in between. Germline CDR1 is SGHTA and CDR2 is FQGNSA. The CDR3 length is 14 residues. The CDR3 sequence is CASSLAHGTDTQYF. CDR3 coding DNA: TGTGCCAGCAGCTTAGCCCACGGCACAGATACGCAGTATTTT.

The sample holds many counts of this clonotype. The genes are TRBV3-1 and TRBJ1-1; maybe TRBD1 (6 bases). The CDR3 is 12 amino acids. Trimming left V 6 bases short and J 8 bases short, with 13 bases between. Germline loops: CDR1 LGHDT, CDR2 YNNKEL (reference sequence). CDR3 nucleotide sequence: TGTGCCAGCAGGTCCGGGACATTAGAAGCTTTCTTT. Translated: CASRSGTLEAFF.

The CDR3 coding sequence is TGTGCCAGTAGGGCCTCGGAGGGCGATGGGACCCAGTACTTC. Encoded protein: CASRASEGDGTQYF. The chain employs TRBV19 and TRBJ2-5; the D gene is possibly TRBD2 (6 bases). Germline V gives CDR1 LNHDA, CDR2 SQIVND (reference sequence). The CDR3 consists of 14 residues. V shed 6 bases and J shed 7 bases, with 18 bases lying between them.

This clonotype was counted only a few times. V and J are TRBV5-1 and TRBJ2-5; TRBD1 matches at 7 bases. Germline trimming cut 0 bases from V and 5 bases from J; bases unmatched to any gene: 4. The CDR3 covers 14 residues. The germline gives CDR1 SGHRS, CDR2 YFSETQ. The CDR3 nucleotides are TGCGCCAGCAGCTTGGACAGGGGATCGGAGACCCAGTACTTC. It yields the protein CASSLDRGSETQYF.

About this clonotype: This may be a read error, as it is one base from a much larger clone. The rearrangement links TRBV12-3 or TRBV12-4 to TRBJ1-5; tentative D call: TRBD1 (5 bases). The CDR3 length is 12 residues. V shed 4 bases and J shed 5 bases, with 6 bases lying between them. CDR3 protein: CASSWGDQPQHF. The CDR3 DNA reads TGTGCCAGCAGTTGGGGCGATCAGCCCCAGCATTTT.

The V call is TRBV11-2, the J call TRBJ1-6; D remains ambiguous. V was pared by 3 bases and J by 11 bases, with 14 bases between. The CDR3 extends over 14 amino acids. Germline V gives CDR1 SGHAT, CDR2 FQNNGV. CDR3 nucleotides: TGTGCCAGCAGCTTCGGCAGAACCCTTCCACCCCTCCACTTT. Translating it yields CASSFGRTLPPLHF.

The chain is built from TRBV7-2 and TRBJ2-2; no definite D call. V lost 2 bases and J 9 bases, leaving 16 bases between the germline ends. Per germline, CDR1 SGHTA and CDR2 FQGNSA. CDR3 size: 15 residues. CDR3 bases: TGTGCCAGCAGCTTACGGTCACCGACCTCGAGGGAGCTGTTTTTT. Amino acid sequence: CASSLRSPTSRELFF.

V and J are TRBV9 and TRBJ1-3; no firm D call. The CDR3 totals 14 residues. CDR1 and CDR2 from the germline V gene are SGDLS and YYNGEE. V lost 7 bases and J lost 1, with 12 bases in between. CDR3 region: CASAPGRSGNTIYF. In DNA form, the CDR3 reads TGTGCCAGCGCTCCGGGGAGGTCTGGAAACACCATATATTTT. Complete variable domain (other parts from reference TRBV9 and TRBJ1-3): DSGVTQTPKHLITATGQRVTLRCSPRSGDLSVYWYQQSLDQGLQFLIQYYNGEERAKGNILERFSAQQFPDLHSELNLSSLELGDSALYFCASAPGRSGNTIYFGEGSWLTVV.

This clonotype was seen a handful of times. This chain links TRBV4-1 with TRBJ2-2, with D perhaps given as TRBD1 or TRBD2 (5 bases each). V shed 2 bases and J shed 3 bases, with 7 bases lying between them. Germline CDR1 is MGHRA and CDR2 is YSYEKL. The CDR3 sequence is 14 residues long. CDR3 DNA sequence: TGCGCCAGCAGCCAAAGGGGAGACACCGGGGAGCTGTTTTTT. Its protein product is CASSQRGDTGELFF.

A few counts support this clonotype. This chain joins TRBV12-3 or TRBV12-4 and TRBJ2-1; no clear D gene. The CDR3 consists of 11 residues. The germline V and J ends were trimmed by 6 bases and 10 bases, with 10 bases remaining between them. In DNA, the CDR3 is TGTGCCAGCAGCCGACCTCAGGAGCAGTTCTTC. It yields the protein CASSRPQEQFF.

This chain uses TRBV7-9 with TRBJ2-7; the D is unclear. The ends were cut back, 1 base at V and 0 bases at J, with 13 bases in the middle. Germline V lookup: CDR1 SEHNR, CDR2 FQNEAQ (reference sequence). This CDR3 has 16 amino acids. CDR3 region: CASSLGLAASSYEQYF. The CDR3 DNA follows: TGTGCCAGCAGCTTAGGGTTGGCAGCTAGCTCCTACGAGCAGTACTTC.

This clonotype appeared a few times. The V call is TRBV6-1, the J call TRBJ1-5; possibly TRBD1 for D (5 bases). V lost 7 bases and J lost 4, with 14 bases in between. This CDR3 contains 14 residues. Germline CDR1 reads MNHNS; CDR2 reads SASEGT. CDR3 protein: CASTIDRQNQPQHF. CDR3 DNA: TGTGCCAGCACAATAGACAGACAGAATCAGCCCCAGCATTTT.

This clonotype has more than one count but fewer than ten. The V and J genes are TRBV7-3 and TRBJ2-3; unclear D gene. The CDR3 consists of 14 residues. V dropped 3 bases and J dropped 4 bases, with 11 bases sitting between them. Germline CDR1 and CDR2: SGHTA and FQGTGA. The CDR3 reads CASSFGTSADTQYF. CDR3 sequence (DNA): TGTGCCAGCAGCTTTGGAACGTCCGCAGATACGCAGTATTTT.

As regards this clonotype: Germline is not matched at one junction end, which may reflect a read error. The genes are TRBV20-1 and TRBJ2-3, with 8 bases aligning to TRBD2. CDR1 is DFQATT and CDR2 is SNEGSKA in the germline V gene (reference sequence). This CDR3 has 16 residues. The CDR3 DNA reads TGCTGTGCTACTAACAGGCGGGGGGACAGCACAGATACGCAGTATTTT. Its translation: CCATNRRGDSTDTQYF.

This chain joins TRBV7-8 and TRBJ1-4; a weak D match, TRBD1 (5 bases). Trimming shortened V by 5 bases and J by 8 bases, and 15 bases separated the two germline ends. This CDR3 spans 14 amino acids. CDR1 is SGHVS and CDR2 is FQNEAQ in the germline V gene. The CDR3: CASSLRRDGEKLFF. CDR3 DNA sequence: TGTGCCAGCAGCCTCCGCCGGGACGGAGAAAAACTGTTTTTT.

The chain has TRBV20-1 and TRBJ2-3; TRBD2 matches at 7 bases. V was clipped by 0 bases and J by 1 base; unmatched bases: 4. CDR1 and CDR2 from the germline V gene are DFQATT and SNEGSKA (reference sequence). This CDR3 has 15 amino acids. The CDR3 DNA reads TGCAGTGCTAGAGATGGGGGGGGGGGCACAGATACGCAGTATTTT. This gives the protein CSARDGGGGTDTQYF.

This rearrangement joins TRBV7-2 to TRBJ1-3, with D uncertain. The CDR3 loop spans 14 amino acids. From germline, CDR1 is SGHTA and CDR2 FQGNSA. Between the trimmed V and J ends, which lost 5 bases and 0 bases, there was a span of 8 bases. In DNA form, the CDR3 reads TGTGCCAGCAGCCGTATGGCCTCTGGAAACACCATATATTTT. Translating it yields CASSRMASGNTIYF.

In nucleotides, the CDR3 is TGTGCCAGCAGCCCCCCCCCCGGGGGAAAGGGGCACGAGCAGTACTTC. It codes for CASSPPPGGKGHEQYF. The chain uses TRBV5-4 and TRBJ2-7; D is perhaps TRBD2 (6 bases). V was clipped by 4 bases and J by 5 bases, with 22 bases between them. Looked up from germline, CDR1 is SGHNT and CDR2 is YYREEE (reference sequence). The CDR3 is 16 residues long.

This clonotype was seen a handful of times. This chain links TRBV23-1 with TRBJ2-1; D tentatively reads TRBD1 or TRBD2 (5 bases each). Being an ORF, TRBV23-1 has a function that is uncertain. V lost 8 bases, J lost 16 bases, and 15 bases lay in between. This CDR3 has 10 residues. In nucleotides, the CDR3 is TGCGCCAGCGAGCCTCCTGGGGGATTCTTC. Its protein product is CASEPPGGFF.

This clonotype was observed at least ten times. The chain uses TRBV7-9 and TRBJ2-1; D not resolved. This CDR3 has 13 amino acids. Germline loops: CDR1 SEHNR, CDR2 FQNEAQ (reference sequence). V was cut by 2 bases and J by 5 bases, with 7 bases left in between. CDR3 region: CASSLRGDNEQFF. The CDR3 DNA reads TGTGCCAGCAGCTTACGTGGGGACAATGAGCAGTTCTTC.

The chain couples TRBV7-3 to TRBJ2-2; D uncertain. The germline V and J ends were trimmed by 0 bases and 6 bases, with 14 bases remaining between them. CDR3 length: 16 amino acids. Germline assignment: CDR1 SGHTA and CDR2 FQGTGA. The CDR3 DNA follows: TGTGCCAGCAGCTTAACGGGCGGTACTTTACCCGGGGAGCTGTTTTTT. This sequence encodes CASSLTGGTLPGELFF.